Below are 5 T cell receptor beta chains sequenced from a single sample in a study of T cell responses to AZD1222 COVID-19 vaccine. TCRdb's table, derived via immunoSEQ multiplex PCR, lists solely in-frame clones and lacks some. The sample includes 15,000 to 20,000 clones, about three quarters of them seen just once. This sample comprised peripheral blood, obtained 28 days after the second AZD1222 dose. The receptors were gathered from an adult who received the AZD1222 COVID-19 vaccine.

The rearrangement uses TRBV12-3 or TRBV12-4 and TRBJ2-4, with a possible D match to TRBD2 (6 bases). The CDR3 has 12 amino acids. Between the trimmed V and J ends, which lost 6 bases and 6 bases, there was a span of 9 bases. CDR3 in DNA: TGTGCCAGCAGCTGGGACTCAAACATTCAGTACTTC. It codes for CASSWDSNIQYF.

CDR3 protein: CASSHGVNTEAFF. The DNA of the CDR3 is TGTGCCAGCAGCCACGGGGTGAACACTGAAGCTTTCTTT. The rearrangement joins TRBV28 to TRBJ1-1; D uncertain. The V and J ends lost 6 bases and 0 bases respectively, with 8 bases between them. The germline V gene encodes CDR1 MDHEN and CDR2 SYDVKM. The CDR3 consists of 13 residues.

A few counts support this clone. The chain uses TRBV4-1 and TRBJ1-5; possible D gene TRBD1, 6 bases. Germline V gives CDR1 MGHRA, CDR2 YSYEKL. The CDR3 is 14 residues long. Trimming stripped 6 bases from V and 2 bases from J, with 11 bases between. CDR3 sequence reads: CASSYRDGNQPQHF. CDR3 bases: TGCGCCAGCAGTTACAGGGATGGCAATCAGCCCCAGCATTTT.

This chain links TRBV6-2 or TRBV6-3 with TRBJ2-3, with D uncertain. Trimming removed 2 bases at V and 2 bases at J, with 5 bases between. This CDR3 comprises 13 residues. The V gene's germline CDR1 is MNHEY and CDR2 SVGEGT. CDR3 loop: CASSYRDTDTQYF. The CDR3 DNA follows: TGTGCCAGCAGTTACAGGGACACAGATACGCAGTATTTT.

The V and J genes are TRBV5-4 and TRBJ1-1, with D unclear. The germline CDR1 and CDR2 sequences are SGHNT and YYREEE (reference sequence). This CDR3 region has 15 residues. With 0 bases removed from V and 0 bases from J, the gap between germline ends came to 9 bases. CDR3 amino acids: CASSLATGMNTEAFF. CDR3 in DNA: TGTGCCAGCAGCTTGGCCACGGGGATGAACACTGAAGCTTTCTTT.